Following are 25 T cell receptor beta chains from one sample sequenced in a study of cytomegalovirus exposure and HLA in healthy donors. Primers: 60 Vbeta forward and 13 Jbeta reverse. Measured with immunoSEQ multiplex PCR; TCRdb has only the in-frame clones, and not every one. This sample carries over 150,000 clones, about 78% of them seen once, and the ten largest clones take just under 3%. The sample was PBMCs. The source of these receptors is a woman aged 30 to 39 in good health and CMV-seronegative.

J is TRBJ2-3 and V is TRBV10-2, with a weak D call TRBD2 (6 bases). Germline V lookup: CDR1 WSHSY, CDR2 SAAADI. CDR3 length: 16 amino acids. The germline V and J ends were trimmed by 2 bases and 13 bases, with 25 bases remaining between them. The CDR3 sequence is CASSEEGERGGRRKYF. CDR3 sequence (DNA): TGCGCCAGCAGTGAGGAAGGGGAAAGGGGTGGGAGGCGAAAGTATTTT.

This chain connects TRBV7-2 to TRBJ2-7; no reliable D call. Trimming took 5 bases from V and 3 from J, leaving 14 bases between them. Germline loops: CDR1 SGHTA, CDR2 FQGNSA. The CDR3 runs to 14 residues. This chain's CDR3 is CASSPVGALYEQYF. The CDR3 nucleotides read TGTGCCAGCAGCCCCGTCGGAGCCCTCTACGAGCAGTACTTC.

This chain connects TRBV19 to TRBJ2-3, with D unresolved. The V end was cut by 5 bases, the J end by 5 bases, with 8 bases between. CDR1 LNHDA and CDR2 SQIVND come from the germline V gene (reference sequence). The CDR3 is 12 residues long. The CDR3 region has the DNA TGTGCCAGTAGTTCCCGAGGAGATACGCAGTATTTT. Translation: CASSSRGDTQYF.

Here the CDR3 reads CASRTASYEQYF. CDR3 bases: TGTGCCAGCCGGACTGCATCCTACGAGCAGTACTTC. This chain uses TRBV2 with TRBJ2-7; tentatively, D is TRBD2 (5 bases). With 8 bases removed from V and 1 base from J, the gap between germline ends came to 9 bases. The V gene's germline CDR1 is SNHLY and CDR2 FYNNEI. The CDR3 loop spans 12 amino acids.

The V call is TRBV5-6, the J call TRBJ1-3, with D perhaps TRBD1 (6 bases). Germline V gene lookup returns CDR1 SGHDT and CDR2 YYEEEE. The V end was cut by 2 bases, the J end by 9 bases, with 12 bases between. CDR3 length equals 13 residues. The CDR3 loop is CASSLIPRGTIYF. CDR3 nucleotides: TGTGCCAGCAGCTTAATTCCCAGGGGCACCATATATTTT.

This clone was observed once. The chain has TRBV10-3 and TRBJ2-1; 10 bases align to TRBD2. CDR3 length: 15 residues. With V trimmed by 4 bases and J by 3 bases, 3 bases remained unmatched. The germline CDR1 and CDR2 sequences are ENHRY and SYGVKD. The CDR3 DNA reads TGTGCCATCAGTGTAAGACTAGCGGGCTACAATGAGCAGTTCTTC. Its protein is CAISVRLAGYNEQFF.

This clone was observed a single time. This CDR3 reads CASSLIGQGRETQYF. In DNA, the CDR3 is TGCGCCAGCAGCTTGATTGGACAGGGGAGAGAGACCCAGTACTTC. The J gene is TRBJ2-5, the V gene TRBV5-1; TRBD1 aligns across 9 bases. V dropped 1 base and J dropped 4; count of bases not matched to a gene: 5. There are 15 residues in the CDR3. Looked up from germline, CDR1 is SGHRS and CDR2 is YFSETQ.

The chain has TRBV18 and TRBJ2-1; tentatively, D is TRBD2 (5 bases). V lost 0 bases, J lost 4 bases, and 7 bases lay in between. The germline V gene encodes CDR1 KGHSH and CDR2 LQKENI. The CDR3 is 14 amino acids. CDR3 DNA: TGTGCCAGCTCACCACCGACTATTTACAATGAGCAGTTCTTC. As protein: CASSPPTIYNEQFF.

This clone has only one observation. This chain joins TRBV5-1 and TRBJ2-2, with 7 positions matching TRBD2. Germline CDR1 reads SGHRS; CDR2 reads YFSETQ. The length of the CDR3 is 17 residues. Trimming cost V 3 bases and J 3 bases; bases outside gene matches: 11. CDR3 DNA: TGCGCCAGCAGCTACTACCGTGCTAGCGGACACACCGGGGAGCTGTTTTTT. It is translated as CASSYYRASGHTGELFF.

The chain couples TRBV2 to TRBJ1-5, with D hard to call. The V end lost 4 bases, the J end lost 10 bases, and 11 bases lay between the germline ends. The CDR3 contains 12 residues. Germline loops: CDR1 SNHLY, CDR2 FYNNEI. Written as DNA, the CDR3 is TGTGCCAGCAGTGGTCCCCTGGGCCCCCAGCATTTT. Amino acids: CASSGPLGPQHF.

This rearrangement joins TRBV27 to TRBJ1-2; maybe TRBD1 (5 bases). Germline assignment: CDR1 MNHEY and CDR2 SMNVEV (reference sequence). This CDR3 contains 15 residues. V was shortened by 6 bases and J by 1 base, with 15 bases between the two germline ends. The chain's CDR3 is CASRVAPGINYGYTF. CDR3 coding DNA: TGTGCCAGCAGGGTGGCGCCAGGGATTAACTATGGCTACACCTTC.

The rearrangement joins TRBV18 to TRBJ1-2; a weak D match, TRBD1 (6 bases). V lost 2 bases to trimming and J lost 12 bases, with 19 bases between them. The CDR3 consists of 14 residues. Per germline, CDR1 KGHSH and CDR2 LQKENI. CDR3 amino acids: CASSPGQGTDFDTF. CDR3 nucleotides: TGTGCCAGCTCACCAGGTCAGGGGACGGACTTCGACACCTTC.

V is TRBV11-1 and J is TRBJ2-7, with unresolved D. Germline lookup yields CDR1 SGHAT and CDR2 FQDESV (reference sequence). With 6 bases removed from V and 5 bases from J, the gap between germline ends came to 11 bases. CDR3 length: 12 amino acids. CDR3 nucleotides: TGTGCCAGCAGTCTACAGCTGAACGAGCAGTACTTC. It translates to CASSLQLNEQYF.

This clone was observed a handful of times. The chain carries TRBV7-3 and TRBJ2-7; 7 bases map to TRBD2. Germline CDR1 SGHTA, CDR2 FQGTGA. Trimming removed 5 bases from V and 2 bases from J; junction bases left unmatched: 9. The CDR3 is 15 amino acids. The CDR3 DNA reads TGTGCCAGCAGCCTAAGGGGCGGGGGAGCCTACGAGCAGTACTTC. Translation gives CASSLRGGGAYEQYF.

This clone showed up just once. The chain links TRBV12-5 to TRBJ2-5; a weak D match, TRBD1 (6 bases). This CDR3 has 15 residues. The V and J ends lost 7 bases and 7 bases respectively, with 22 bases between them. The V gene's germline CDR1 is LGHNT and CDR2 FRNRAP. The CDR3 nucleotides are TGTGCTAGTGCCCCAGGGGAGAAGGGGTATGGGACCCAGTACTTC. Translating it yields CASAPGEKGYGTQYF.

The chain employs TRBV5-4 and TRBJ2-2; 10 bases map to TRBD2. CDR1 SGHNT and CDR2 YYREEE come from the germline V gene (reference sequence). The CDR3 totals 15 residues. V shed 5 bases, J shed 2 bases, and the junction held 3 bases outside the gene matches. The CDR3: CASSRTSGNTGELFF. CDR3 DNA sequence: TGTGCCAGCAGTCGGACTAGCGGAAACACCGGGGAGCTGTTTTTT.

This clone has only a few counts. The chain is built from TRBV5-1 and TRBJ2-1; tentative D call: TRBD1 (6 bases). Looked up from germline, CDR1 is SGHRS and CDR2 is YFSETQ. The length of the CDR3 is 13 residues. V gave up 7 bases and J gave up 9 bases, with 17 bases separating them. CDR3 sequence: CASGAQGAGEQFF. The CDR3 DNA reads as TGCGCCAGCGGCGCACAGGGAGCTGGTGAGCAGTTCTTC.

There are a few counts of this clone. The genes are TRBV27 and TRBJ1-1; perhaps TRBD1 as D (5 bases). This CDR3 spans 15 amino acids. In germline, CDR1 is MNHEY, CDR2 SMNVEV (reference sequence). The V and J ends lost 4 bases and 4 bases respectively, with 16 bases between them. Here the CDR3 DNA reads TGTGCCAGCAGTTCTATGACCGCGGGGGGCACTGAAGCTTTCTTT. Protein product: CASSSMTAGGTEAFF.

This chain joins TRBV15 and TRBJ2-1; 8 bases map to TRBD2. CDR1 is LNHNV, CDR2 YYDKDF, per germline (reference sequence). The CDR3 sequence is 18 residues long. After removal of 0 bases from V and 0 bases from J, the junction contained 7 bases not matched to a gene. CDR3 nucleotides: TGTGCCACCAGCAGAGATCTCTGGCGGGAGGACTCCTACAATGAGCAGTTCTTC. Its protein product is CATSRDLWREDSYNEQFF.

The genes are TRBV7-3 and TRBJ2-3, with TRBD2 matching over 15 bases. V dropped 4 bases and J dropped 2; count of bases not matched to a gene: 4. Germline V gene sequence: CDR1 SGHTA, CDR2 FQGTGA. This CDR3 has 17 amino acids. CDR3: CASSWGTSGGYTDTQYF. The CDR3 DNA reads TGTGCCAGCAGCTGGGGGACTAGCGGGGGGTACACAGATACGCAGTATTTT.

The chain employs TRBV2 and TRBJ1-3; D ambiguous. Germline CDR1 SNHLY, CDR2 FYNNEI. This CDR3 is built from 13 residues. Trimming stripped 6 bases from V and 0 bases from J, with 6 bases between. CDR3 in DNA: TGTGCCAGCAGGGCTTTCTCTGGAAACACCATATATTTT. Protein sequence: CASRAFSGNTIYF.

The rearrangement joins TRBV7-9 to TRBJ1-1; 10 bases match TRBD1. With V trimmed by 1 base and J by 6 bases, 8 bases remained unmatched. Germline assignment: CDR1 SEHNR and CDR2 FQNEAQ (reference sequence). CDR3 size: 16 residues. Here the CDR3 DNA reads TGTGCCAGCAGCTTAGACCAGGGACAGGGGACGGCTGAAGCTTTCTTT. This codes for CASSLDQGQGTAEAFF.

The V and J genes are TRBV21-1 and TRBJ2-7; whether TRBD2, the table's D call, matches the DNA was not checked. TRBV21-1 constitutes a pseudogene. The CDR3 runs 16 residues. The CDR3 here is CASSKDVRKTSYEQYF. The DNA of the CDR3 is TGTGCCAGCAGCAAAGACGTTAGGAAGACTTCCTACGAGCAGTACTTC.

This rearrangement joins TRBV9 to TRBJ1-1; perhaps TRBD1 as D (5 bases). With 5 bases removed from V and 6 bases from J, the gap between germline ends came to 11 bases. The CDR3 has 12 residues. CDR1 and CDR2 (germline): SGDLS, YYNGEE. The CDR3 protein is CASRPGRAEAFF. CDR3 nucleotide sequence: TGTGCCAGCAGACCAGGGAGGGCTGAAGCTTTCTTT.

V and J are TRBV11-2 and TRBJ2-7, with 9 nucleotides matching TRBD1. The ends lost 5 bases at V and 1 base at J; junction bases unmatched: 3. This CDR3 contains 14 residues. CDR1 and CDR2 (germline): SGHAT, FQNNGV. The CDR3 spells CASSAGTGSYEQYF. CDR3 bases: TGTGCCAGCAGCGCCGGGACAGGGTCCTACGAGCAGTACTTC.